This T cell receptor beta chain is from a study of T-cell reconstitution after alpha-beta-depleted transplantation in children. The length of the CDR3 is 17 residues. Per germline, CDR1 MNHEY and CDR2 SVGAGI. The junction had 13 bases not matched to a gene; V was cut back by 7 bases and J by 3 bases. Preparing the TCRbeta library involved the use of unique molecular identifiers. One entry per CDR3 protein, called by TCRdb with MiXCR from the PCR reads. This table holds about 400,000 distinct CDR3 sequences, 20% found once. The V call is TRBV6-5, the J call TRBJ2-1; 9 positions match TRBD1. The clonotype was recovered from a human donor who donated a stem cell graft to a child with acute myeloid leukemia. The sequences come from PBMCs from the stem cell graft donor, collected from the stem cell graft. CDR3 loop: CASNSDRGRFRYNEQFF. DNA for the CDR3: TGTGCCAGCAATTCGGACAGGGGACGTTTCCGCTACAATGAGCAGTTCTTC.